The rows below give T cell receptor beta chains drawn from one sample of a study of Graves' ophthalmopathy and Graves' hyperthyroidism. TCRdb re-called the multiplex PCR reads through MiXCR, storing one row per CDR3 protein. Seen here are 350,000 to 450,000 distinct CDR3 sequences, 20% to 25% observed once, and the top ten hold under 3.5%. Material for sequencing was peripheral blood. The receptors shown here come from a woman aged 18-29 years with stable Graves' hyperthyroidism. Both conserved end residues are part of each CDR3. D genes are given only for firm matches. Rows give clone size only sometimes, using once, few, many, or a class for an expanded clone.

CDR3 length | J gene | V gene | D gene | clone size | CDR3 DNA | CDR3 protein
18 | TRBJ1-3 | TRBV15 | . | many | TGTGCCACCAGCAGAGGGGGGACGATCTCGCGCTCTGGAAACACCATATATTTT | CATSRGGTISRSGNTIYF
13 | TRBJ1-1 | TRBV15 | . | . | TGTGCCACCAGCCAGGGGCTCCTCACTGAAGCTTTCTTT | CATSQGLLTEAFF
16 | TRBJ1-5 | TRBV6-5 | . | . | TGTGCCAGCAGTTCCGACCTTAGGGGTATCAATCAGCCCCAGCATTTT | CASSSDLRGINQPQHF
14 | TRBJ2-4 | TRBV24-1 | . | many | TGTGCCACCAGTGAAGGGAACGGGCCGGGCATTCAGTACTTC | CATSEGNGPGIQYF
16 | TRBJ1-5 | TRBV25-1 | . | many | TGTGCCAGCAGTGAATCTGACAGCGCAAGCAATCAGCCCCAGCATTTT | CASSESDSASNQPQHF
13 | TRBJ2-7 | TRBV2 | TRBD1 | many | TGTGCCAGCGGGGGGACAGGGGCCTACGAGCAGTACTTC | CASGGTGAYEQYF
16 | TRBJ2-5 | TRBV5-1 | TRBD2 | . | TGCGCCAGCAGCTTGCGACTAGCGGGAGGGCTGGAGACCCAGTACTTC | CASSLRLAGGLETQYF
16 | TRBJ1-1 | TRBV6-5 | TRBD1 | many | TGTGCCAGCAGTTACGGGGGACAGGGGAGGAACACTGAAGCTTTCTTT | CASSYGGQGRNTEAFF
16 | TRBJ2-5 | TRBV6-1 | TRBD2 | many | TGTGCCAGCAGGGGACTAGCGGGAGTGGACCAAGAGACCCAGTACTTC | CASRGLAGVDQETQYF
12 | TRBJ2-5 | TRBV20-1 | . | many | TGCAGCGTTGGGTCGTACCAAGAGACCCAGTACTTC | CSVGSYQETQYF
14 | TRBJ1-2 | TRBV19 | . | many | TGTGCCAGTAGTATAGGGACATCCAACTATGGCTACACCTTC | CASSIGTSNYGYTF
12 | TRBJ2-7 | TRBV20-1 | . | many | TGCAGTGCTAGAGATCGGCAAGACGAGCAGTACTTC | CSARDRQDEQYF
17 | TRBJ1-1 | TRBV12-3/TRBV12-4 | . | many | TGTGCCAGCACCTCCCTCGGGGGAGGGAAGTCCGATGGTGAAGCTTTCTTT | CASTSLGGGKSDGEAFF
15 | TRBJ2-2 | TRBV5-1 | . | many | TGCGCCAGCAGCTTGGACAACCCGAACACCGGGGAGCTGTTTTTT | CASSLDNPNTGELFF
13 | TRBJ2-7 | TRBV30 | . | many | TGTGCCTGGAGTGGTTGGCGGGAAGGCGAGCAGTACTTC | CAWSGWREGEQYF
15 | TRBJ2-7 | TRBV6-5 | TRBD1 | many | TGTGCCAGCACGAGAGGACGACAGGGCCTTTACGAGCAGTACTTC | CASTRGRQGLYEQYF
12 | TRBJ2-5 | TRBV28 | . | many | TGTGCCAGCAGTTTGGACAGTCTAACCCAGTACTTC | CASSLDSLTQYF
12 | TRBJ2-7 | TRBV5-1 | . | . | TGCGCCAGCAGCTCAAGGGGGGACGAGCAGTACTTC | CASSSRGDEQYF
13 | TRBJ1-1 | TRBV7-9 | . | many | TGTGCCAGCAGCCCCCTGGGGGCCACTGAAGCTTTCTTT | CASSPLGATEAFF
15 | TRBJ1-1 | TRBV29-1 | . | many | TGCAGCGTTCTCATCCACAGGGCCGAGATCGCTGAAGCTTTCTTT | CSVLIHRAEIAEAFF
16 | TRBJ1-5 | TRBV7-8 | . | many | TGTGCCAGCAGCGATAGGCCGAACAGGGAGGCTCAGCCCCAGCATTTT | CASSDRPNREAQPQHF
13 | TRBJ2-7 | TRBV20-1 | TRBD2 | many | TGCAGTGCTCTCCGGACTAGGACCTACGAGCAGTACTTC | CSALRTRTYEQYF
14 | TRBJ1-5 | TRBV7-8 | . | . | TGTGCCAGCAGCTTAGAACAGGGATATCAGCCCCAGCATTTT | CASSLEQGYQPQHF
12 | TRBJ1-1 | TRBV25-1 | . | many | TGTGCCAGCAGCAACAGGTACACTGAAGCTTTCTTT | CASSNRYTEAFF
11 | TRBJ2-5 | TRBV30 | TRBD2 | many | TGTGCCCGGAGTGGCGGGAGGGCCCAGTACTTC | CARSGGRAQYF
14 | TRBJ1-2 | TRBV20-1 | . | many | TGCAGTGCTATCCCCCGGAGGTCCTCCTATGGCTACACCTTC | CSAIPRRSSYGYTF
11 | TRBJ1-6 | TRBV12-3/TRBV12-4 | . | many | TGTGCCAGCAGTACATTAGGGGCCCTCCACTTT | CASSTLGALHF
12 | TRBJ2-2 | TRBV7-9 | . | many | TGTGCCTTTCCCGGAGGGCACCGGGAGCTGTTTTTT | CAFPGGHRELFF
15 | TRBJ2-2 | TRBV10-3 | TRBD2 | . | TGTGCCACCTGGCGGGGGGAATCGAACACCGGGGAGCTGTTTTTT | CATWRGESNTGELFF
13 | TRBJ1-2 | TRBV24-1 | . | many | TGTGCCACCAGTGACGCCTCCGTCTATGGCTACACCTTC | CATSDASVYGYTF
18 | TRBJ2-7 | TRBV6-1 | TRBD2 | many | TGTGCCAGCAGTGTAGGCATAACTAGCGGGAGCCTCTCCTACGAGCAGTACTTC | CASSVGITSGSLSYEQYF
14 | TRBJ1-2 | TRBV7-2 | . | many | TGTGCCAGCAACTTAGCGAGGGGCGGCTATGGCTACACCTTC | CASNLARGGYGYTF
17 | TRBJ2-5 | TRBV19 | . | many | TGTGCCAGTAGTATGACGGGCAGGGTGGGACCACAAGAGACCCAGTACTTC | CASSMTGRVGPQETQYF
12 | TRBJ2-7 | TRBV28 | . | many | TGTGCCAGCAGACTTCTAGGGGCCGAGCAGTACTTC | CASRLLGAEQYF
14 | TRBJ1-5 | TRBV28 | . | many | TGTGCCAGCAGTTTGCTACAGCGCAATCAGCCCCAGCATTTT | CASSLLQRNQPQHF
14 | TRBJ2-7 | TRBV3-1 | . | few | TGTGCCAGCAGCCAATCCCACAGCCCCTACGAGCAGTACTTC | CASSQSHSPYEQYF
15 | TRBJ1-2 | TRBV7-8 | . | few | TGTGCCAGCAGCCCACCATCGCGGGGAAACTATGGCTACACCTTC | CASSPPSRGNYGYTF
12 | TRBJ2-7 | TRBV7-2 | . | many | TGTGCCAGCAGCTTGATCCTGGCCGAGCAGTACTTC | CASSLILAEQYF
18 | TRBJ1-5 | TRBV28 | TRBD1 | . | TGTGCCAGCAGTTTTGGGGGGGGGACAGGGACACGCAATCAGCCCCAGCATTTT | CASSFGGGTGTRNQPQHF
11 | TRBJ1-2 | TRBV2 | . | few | TGTGCCAGCAGTGACGGGCCAGCACACCCATTC | CASSDGPAHPF
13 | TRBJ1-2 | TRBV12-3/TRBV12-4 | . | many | TGTGCCATCCTATCGGAGGGGAACTATGGCTACACCTTC | CAILSEGNYGYTF
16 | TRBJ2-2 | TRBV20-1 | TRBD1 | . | TGCAGTGCTAGAGGACAGGGGGTGCCGAACACCGGGGAGCTGTTTTTT | CSARGQGVPNTGELFF
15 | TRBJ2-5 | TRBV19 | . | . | TGTGCCAGTAGGCTCCCCGGCGCGCGGTGGGAGACCCAGTACTTC | CASRLPGARWETQYF
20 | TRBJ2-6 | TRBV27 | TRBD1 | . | TGTGCCAGCAGTTTACGAAATCGGAACAGGGGGAAGTATGGGGCCAACGTCCTGACTTTC | CASSLRNRNRGKYGANVLTF
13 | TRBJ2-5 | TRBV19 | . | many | TGTGCCAGTAGTATCCCGGGTTGGGAGACCCAGTACTTC | CASSIPGWETQYF